Included here is one TCR beta chain sequence, with context. Its antigen is not known. The source of the sample is a study of regulatory T cells in long-lasting Graves disease. The CDR3 sequence is 15 residues long. The germline CDR1 and CDR2 sequences are SGHRS and YFSETQ. V lost 3 bases, J lost 0 bases, and 10 bases lay in between. Time point defined: persistent/refractory GD, antithyroid drugs over 5 years with positive TRAb. Extracted RNA from PBMCs served as the source of the TCR library. Construction of TCR beta libraries relied on iRepertoire HTBI primers and on Arm-PCR targeting CDR3 regions. Via MiXCR, TCRdb re-called the multiplex PCR reads, giving one row per CDR3 protein. The data hold hundreds of thousands of distinct CDR3 sequences, with roughly 23% observed a single time. Findings of the study overall: Investigators studied peripheral blood only, not thyroid tissue.

The sequence derives from a female donor with Graves disease. The rearrangement joins TRBV5-1 to TRBJ2-1; tentative D call: TRBD2 (5 bases). Source: peripheral blood mononuclear cells (PBMCs), taken when the disease was refractory, from a patient treated with antithyroid drugs. The CDR3 coding sequence is TGCGCCAGCAGCTCCGAGGGCAGCTCCTACAATGAGCAGTTCTTC. Its protein product is CASSSEGSSYNEQFF.